This TCR beta chain was captured in a study of OX40 agonist ivuxolimab in advanced cancers. In the study overall: Patients with hepatocellular carcinoma, melanoma, renal cell or head and neck cancer made up the dose-escalation patients. Partial responses were recorded for three patients, including one with hepatocellular carcinoma and two with cutaneous melanoma. Findings of the study overall: Expanded peripheral T cells had an undetermined antigen specificity. Partial responders dosed at 0.1-3.0 mg/kg displayed clonal expansion ranking among the lowest.

Comment on this clone: Its antigen remains unknown.

The CDR3 is 11 residues long. Germline CDR1 and CDR2: ENHRY and SYGVKD. Some clones are missing from TCRdb's copy, which holds only in-frame ones; the method was immunoSEQ multiplex PCR. The profile shows tens of thousands of clones, 82% of them singletons. This chain links TRBV10-3 with TRBJ2-7, with D unresolved. The origin of this receptor is an adult with an advanced solid tumor such as melanoma, head and neck, liver or kidney cancer. The source material was CD4+ or CD8+ T cells sorted from blood, sampled in a trial of the OX40 agonist ivuxolimab. CDR3 in DNA: TGTGCGTCCAGGCGGTCCTACGAGCAGTACTTC. Translated, it gives CASRRSYEQYF.